This T cell receptor (beta chain) was sequenced during a study of T-cell reconstitution after alpha-beta-depleted transplantation in children. Germline CDR1 SGHRS, CDR2 YFSETQ. The CDR3 is 12 amino acids. The V gene lost 4 bases and the J gene lost 8 bases, with 12 bases spanning the gap. During its preparation, the TCRbeta library received unique molecular identifiers. MiXCR was run by TCRdb on the PCR reads, yielding one entry per CDR3 protein. The sample includes approximately 250,000 distinct CDR3 sequences, 9.7% of them seen just once. The sample in question was PBMCs from the stem cell graft donor, obtained from the stem cell graft. The chain carries TRBV5-1 and TRBJ1-2; D unclear. The sequence derives from a human donor who donated a stem cell graft to a child with SCID. CDR3: CASSPDAWGYTF. The CDR3 DNA reads as TGCGCCAGCAGCCCCGACGCGTGGGGCTACACCTTC.